This TCR beta chain came from a study of shared clonotypes between healthy human individuals. Clones were read by immunoSEQ multiplex PCR, and TCRdb kept only the in-frame ones, dropping some. In the table there are millions of clones, approximately 92% of which are singletons. The TCR originated in a young man in good health. Sample: naive CD4+ T cells sorted from blood. Specified subset: CD45RA+ positively selected.

In DNA form, the CDR3 reads TGCGCCAGCAGCTTGGAGCGTCTGGGCATAGCTTTCTTT. This codes for CASSLERLGIAFF. V usage is TRBV5-1 and J usage is TRBJ1-1; no firm D call. The CDR3 loop spans 13 amino acids. Trimming took 0 bases from V and 10 from J, leaving 13 bases between them. Germline assignment: CDR1 SGHRS and CDR2 YFSETQ.